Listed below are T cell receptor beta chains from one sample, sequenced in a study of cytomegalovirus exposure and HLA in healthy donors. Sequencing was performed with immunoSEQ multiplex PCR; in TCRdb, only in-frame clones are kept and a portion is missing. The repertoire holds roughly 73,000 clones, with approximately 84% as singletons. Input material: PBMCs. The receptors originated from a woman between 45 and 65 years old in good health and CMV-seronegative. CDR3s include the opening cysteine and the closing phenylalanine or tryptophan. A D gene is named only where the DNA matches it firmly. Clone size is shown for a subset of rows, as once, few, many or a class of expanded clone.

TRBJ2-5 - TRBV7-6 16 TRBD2 CASSFDGTSSTKTQYF TGTGCCAGCAGCTTTGATGGGACTAGCTCAACGAAGACCCAGTACTTC
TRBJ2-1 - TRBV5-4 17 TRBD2 CASSSGLAGGPRNEQFF TGTGCCAGCAGTTCCGGACTAGCGGGGGGGCCGAGAAATGAGCAGTTCTTC
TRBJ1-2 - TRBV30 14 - CAWRVRAANYGYTF TGTGCCTGGAGGGTCAGGGCTGCTAACTATGGCTACACCTTC
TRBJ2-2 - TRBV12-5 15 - CASGTDTYRAGELFF TGTGCTAGTGGAACGGACACCTATCGGGCCGGGGAGCTGTTTTTT
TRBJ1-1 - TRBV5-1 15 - CASSLEGGSDTEAFF TGCGCCAGCAGCTTGGAAGGAGGGTCGGACACTGAAGCTTTCTTT
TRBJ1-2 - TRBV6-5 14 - CASSSGLLNYGYTF TGTGCCAGCAGTTCAGGTCTACTCAACTATGGCTACACCTTC
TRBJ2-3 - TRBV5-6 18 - CASSLGTALGASTDTQYF TGTGCCAGCAGCTTAGGCACAGCCTTGGGGGCTAGCACAGATACGCAGTATTTT
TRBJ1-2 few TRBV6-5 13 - CASRDEGRGGYTF TGTGCCAGCAGGGACGAGGGGCGGGGTGGCTACACCTTC
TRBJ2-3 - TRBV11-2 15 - CASSLDIPSLSTQYF TGTGCCAGCAGCTTAGATATTCCTAGCTTATCTACGCAGTATTTT
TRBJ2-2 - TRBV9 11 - CASGLAGELFF TGTGCCAGCGGACTTGCCGGGGAGCTGTTTTTT
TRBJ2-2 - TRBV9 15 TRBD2 CASSVLAGATGELFF TGTGCCAGCAGCGTGCTAGCGGGAGCGACCGGGGAGCTGTTTTTT
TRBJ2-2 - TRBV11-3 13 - CASSLDSTGELFF TGTGCCAGCAGCTTAGACAGCACCGGGGAGCTGTTTTTT
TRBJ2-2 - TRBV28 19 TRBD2 CASSPAGGLAGGIAGELFF TGTGCCAGCAGTCCAGCCGGGGGACTAGCGGGAGGCATCGCCGGGGAGCTGTTTTTT
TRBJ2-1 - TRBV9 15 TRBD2 CASSLLAGSYNEQFF TGTGCCAGCAGCCTACTAGCGGGATCCTACAATGAGCAGTTCTTC
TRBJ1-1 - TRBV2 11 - CASEGNTEAFF TGTGCCAGCGAGGGGAACACTGAAGCTTTCTTT
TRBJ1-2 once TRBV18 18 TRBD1 CASSPPDRARDLNYGYTF TGTGCCAGCTCACCCCCAGACAGGGCGCGAGACCTTAACTATGGCTACACCTTC
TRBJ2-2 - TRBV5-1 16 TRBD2 CASSFKSGGYTGELFF TGCGCCAGCAGCTTCAAAAGCGGGGGGTACACCGGGGAGCTGTTTTTT
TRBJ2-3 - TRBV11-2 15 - CASSLDGGRTDTQYF TGTGCCAGCAGCTTAGACGGCGGCCGCACAGATACGCAGTATTTT
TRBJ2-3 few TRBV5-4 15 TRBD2 CASSLSGGASDTQYF TGTGCCAGCAGCCTTAGCGGGGGGGCCTCGGATACGCAGTATTTT
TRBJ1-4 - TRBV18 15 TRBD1 CASSPVTGVNEKLFF TGTGCCAGCTCACCCGTGACAGGGGTTAATGAAAAACTGTTTTTT
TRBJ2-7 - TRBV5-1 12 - CASRRGQNEQYF TGCGCCAGCAGAAGAGGACAAAACGAGCAGTACTTC
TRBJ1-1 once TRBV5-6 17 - CASSGTGIKAELTEAFF TGTGCCAGCAGCGGAACAGGCATTAAAGCTGAACTCACTGAAGCTTTCTTT
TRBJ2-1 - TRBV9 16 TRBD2 CASSALAGGAYNEQFF TGTGCCAGCAGCGCCCTAGCGGGGGGCGCCTACAATGAGCAGTTCTTC
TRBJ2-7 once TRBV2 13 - CASVTAETYEQYF TGTGCCAGCGTAACAGCGGAAACCTACGAGCAGTACTTC
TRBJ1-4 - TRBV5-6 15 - CASSLSVSGDEKLFF TGTGCCAGCAGCTTGTCCGTTTCGGGGGATGAAAAACTGTTTTTT
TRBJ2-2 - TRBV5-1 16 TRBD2 CASSLTSGDFTGELFF TGCGCCAGCAGCTTAACTAGCGGGGACTTCACCGGGGAGCTGTTTTTT
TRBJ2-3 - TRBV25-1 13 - CASSEVGGNRQYF TGTGCCAGCAGTGAAGTTGGAGGGAACCGACAGTATTTT
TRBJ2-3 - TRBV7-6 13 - CASSFVAGDTQYF TGTGCCAGCAGCTTCGTAGCTGGAGATACGCAGTATTTT
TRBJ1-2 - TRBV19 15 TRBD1 CASSTPGQINYGYTF TGTGCCAGTAGTACCCCGGGACAGATAAACTATGGCTACACCTTC
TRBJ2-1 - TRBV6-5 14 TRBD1 CASRSGGLYNEQFF TGTGCCAGCAGGTCAGGGGGCCTCTACAATGAGCAGTTCTTC
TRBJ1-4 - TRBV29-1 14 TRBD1 CSVEGQGGNEKLFF TGCAGCGTTGAAGGACAGGGGGGGAATGAAAAACTGTTTTTT
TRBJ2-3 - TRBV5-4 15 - CASSLGPTSEDTQYF TGTGCCAGCAGCTTGGGGCCAACCTCTGAAGATACGCAGTATTTT
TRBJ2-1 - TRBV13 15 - CASSFELSGWDEQFF TGTGCCAGCAGCTTCGAGCTCTCGGGGTGGGATGAGCAGTTCTTC
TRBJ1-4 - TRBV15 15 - CATSIRSRTNEKLFF TGTGCCACCAGCATCAGGTCCCGTACTAATGAAAAACTGTTTTTT
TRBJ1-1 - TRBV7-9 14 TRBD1 CASSLTGVGTEAFF TGTGCCAGCAGCTTAACAGGGGTAGGCACCGAAGCTTTCTTT
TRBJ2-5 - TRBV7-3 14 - CASSLTGPQETQYF TGTGCCAGCAGCTTGACAGGTCCCCAAGAGACCCAGTACTTC
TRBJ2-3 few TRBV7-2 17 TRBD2 CASSPSIASGSADTQYF TGTGCCAGCAGCCCCTCCATAGCTAGCGGGAGCGCAGATACGCAGTATTTT
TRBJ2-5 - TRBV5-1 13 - CASKETGLETQYF TGCGCCAGCAAAGAGACAGGTCTAGAGACCCAGTACTTC
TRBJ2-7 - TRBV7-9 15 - CASSLERTGAYEQYF TGTGCCAGCAGCTTAGAGAGGACGGGAGCCTACGAGCAGTACTTC
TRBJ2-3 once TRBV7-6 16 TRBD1 CASSLAGTGFADTQYF TGTGCCAGCAGCTTAGCCGGGACAGGGTTTGCAGATACGCAGTATTTT
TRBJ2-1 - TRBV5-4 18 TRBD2 CASSLAKGGGGGLNEQFF TGTGCCAGCAGCTTGGCCAAAGGAGGTGGCGGGGGGTTGAATGAGCAGTTCTTC
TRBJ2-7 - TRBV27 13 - CASRPGTSYEQYF TGTGCCAGCAGACCCGGGACATCCTACGAGCAGTACTTC